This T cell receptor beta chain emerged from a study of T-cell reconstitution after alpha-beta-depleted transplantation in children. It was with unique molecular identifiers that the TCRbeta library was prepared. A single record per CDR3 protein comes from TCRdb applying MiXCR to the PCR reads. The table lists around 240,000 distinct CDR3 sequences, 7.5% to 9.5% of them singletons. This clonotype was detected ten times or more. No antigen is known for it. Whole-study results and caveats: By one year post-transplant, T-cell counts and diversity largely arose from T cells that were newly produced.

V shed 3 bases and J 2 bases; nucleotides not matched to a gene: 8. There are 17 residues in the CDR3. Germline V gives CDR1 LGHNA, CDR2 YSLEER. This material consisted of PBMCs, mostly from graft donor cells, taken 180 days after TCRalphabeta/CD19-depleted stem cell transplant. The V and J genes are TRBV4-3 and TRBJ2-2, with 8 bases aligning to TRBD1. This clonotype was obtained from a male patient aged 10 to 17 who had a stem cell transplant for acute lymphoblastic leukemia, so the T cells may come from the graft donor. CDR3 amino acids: CASSHSPGQANTGELFF. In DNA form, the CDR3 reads TGCGCCAGCAGCCACTCTCCGGGACAGGCTAACACCGGGGAGCTGTTTTTT.